The 10 T cell receptor beta chains reported below all come from one sample, sequenced in a study of blood T cells in healthy people across ages. Primers used in a second PCR of roughly 6 to 11 cycles were a sample-barcoded 5' primer and a J-beta primer mix. Using its own MiXCR run on the 5' RACE reads, TCRdb lists one record per CDR3 protein. Of 800,000 to 950,000 distinct CDR3 sequences listed, roughly 48% are singletons. Specimen: blood. Source of these receptors: a man younger than 40 in good health.

This clonotype was detected a few times. The CDR3 loop reads CASSLSIRGGNYGYTF. The CDR3 DNA reads TGTGCCAGCAGTTTATCGATCCGGGGAGGGAACTATGGCTACACCTTC. The chain couples TRBV27 to TRBJ1-2, with D unclear. The ends were cut back, 0 bases at V and 2 bases at J, with 13 bases in the middle. Germline V gives CDR1 MNHEY, CDR2 SMNVEV (reference sequence). This CDR3 has 16 residues.

The chain recombines TRBV4-1 with TRBJ2-1; 10 positions match TRBD1. Germline V gene sequence: CDR1 MGHRA, CDR2 YSYEKL. Losses at the gene ends were 4 bases for V and 8 bases for J; bases not matched to a gene: 17. There are 18 residues in the CDR3. The CDR3 region is CASSPPGTGAIVEDEQFF. CDR3 nucleotide sequence: TGCGCCAGCAGCCCCCCAGGGACAGGGGCAATAGTCGAGGATGAGCAGTTCTTC.

The CDR3 loop is CASSPGLSAETQYF. Written as DNA, the CDR3 is TGTGCCAGCAGCCCAGGACTGTCGGCGGAGACCCAGTACTTC. The J gene is TRBJ2-7, the V gene TRBV11-3; the D gene is possibly TRBD2 (5 bases). The J call may be wrong; the DNA end is better matched by TRBJ2-5. The length of the CDR3 is 14 residues. Germline assignment: CDR1 SGHNT and CDR2 YENEEA.

This clonotype was found many times. The rearrangement links TRBV29-1 to TRBJ2-1; D is uncertain. Trimming left V 1 base short and J 4 bases short, with 23 bases between. The CDR3 runs to 18 residues. CDR1 is SQVTM and CDR2 is ANQGSEA in the germline V gene. The CDR3 here is CSVEGVVGRPNQYNEQFF. In DNA, the CDR3 is TGCAGCGTTGAAGGAGTAGTAGGCAGGCCTAATCAATACAATGAGCAGTTCTTC.

The chain recombines TRBV12-3 or TRBV12-4 with TRBJ1-5, with TRBD1 matching over 9 bases. The CDR3 extends over 18 amino acids. The V and J ends lost 8 bases and 0 bases, in that order; junction bases with no gene match: 14. The CDR3 DNA reads TGTGCCAGCCCCCCGTTTGGGACAGGGCTCTATAGCAATCAGCCCCAGCATTTT. Protein product: CASPPFGTGLYSNQPQHF.

The chain combines TRBV6-6 with TRBJ2-3; 8 bases map to TRBD2. The CDR3 consists of 15 residues. CDR1 and CDR2 from the germline V gene are MNHNY and SVGAGI (reference sequence). Germline trimming cut 2 bases from V and 4 bases from J; bases unmatched to any gene: 5. In nucleotides, the CDR3 is TGTGCCAGCAGTTACAAGCGGGGGTCCCCAGATACGCAGTATTTT. Translating gives CASSYKRGSPDTQYF.

The rearrangement links TRBV29-1 to TRBJ1-2, with TRBD1 matching 9 bases. Per germline, CDR1 SQVTM and CDR2 ANQGSEA. The CDR3 has 16 amino acids. V gave up 6 bases and J gave up 5 bases; unmatched junction bases: 16. The CDR3 region has the DNA TGCAGCGTAGAATTACCCCGGGACAGGGCACTTTATGGCTACACCTTC. This gives the protein CSVELPRDRALYGYTF.

The table lists this clonotype with a few counts. This chain links TRBV4-1 with TRBJ2-7; a weak D match, TRBD1 (6 bases). The V gene lost 1 base and the J gene lost 6 bases, with 10 bases spanning the gap. From germline, CDR1 is MGHRA and CDR2 YSYEKL. The CDR3 is 13 amino acids. CDR3 residues: CASSQASGVEQYF. The CDR3 DNA reads TGCGCCAGCAGCCAAGCCTCAGGGGTCGAGCAGTACTTC.

The chain couples TRBV4-3 to TRBJ2-1, with 10 bases lining up with TRBD2. CDR1 is LGHNA, CDR2 YSLEER, per germline. Losses at the gene ends were 3 bases for V and 4 bases for J; bases not matched to a gene: 9. This CDR3 region has 17 residues. CDR3 sequence reads: CASSQEQLAGAYNEQFF. The CDR3 DNA follows: TGCGCCAGCAGCCAGGAACAGCTAGCGGGGGCGTACAATGAGCAGTTCTTC.

A remark on this clonotype: This sequence may be a read error, since a much larger clone differs from it by one base. The chain recombines TRBV7-9 with TRBJ2-7; D is ambiguous. Trimming shortened V by 5 bases and J by 2 bases, and 16 bases separated the two germline ends. Germline V gene data show CDR1 as SEHNR and CDR2 as FQNEAQ (reference sequence). This CDR3 comprises 15 residues. Here the CDR3 DNA reads TGTGCCAGCAGCGGAGCAAGCTTACTTGCCTACGAGCAGTACTTC. Translated: CASSGASLLAYEQYF.